Listed below are T cell receptor beta chains from one sample, sequenced in a study of PD-1 and CTLA-4 blockade in melanoma. Profiled with immunoSEQ multiplex PCR; TCRdb holds only in-frame clones, not every one. The sample lists some 15,000 clones, roughly 73% occurring once. The starting material was CD8+ T cells from peripheral blood, obtained before anti-PD-1 treatment. These receptors came from a human donor with melanoma. Both conserved end residues are part of each CDR3. Fields, in order: V gene, D gene, J gene, clone size, CDR3 protein, CDR3 DNA. D genes are given only for firm matches. Not all rows give a size; the values are once, few, many and, for expanded clones, a class.

v_call: TRBV6-5
d_call: NA
j_call: TRBJ1-2
clone_size: NA
cdr3_aa: CASSYYPGRGGYTF
cdr3_nt: TGTGCCAGCAGTTACTACCCTGGGCGCGGGGGCTACACCTTC

v_call: TRBV4-1
d_call: NA
j_call: TRBJ1-2
clone_size: NA
cdr3_aa: CASSQDSTVTNNYGYTF
cdr3_nt: TGCGCCAGCAGCCAAGATTCGACAGTCACGAATAACTATGGCTACACCTTC

v_call: TRBV21-1
d_call: NA
j_call: TRBJ1-1
clone_size: NA
cdr3_aa: CASSKAGEGTEAFF
cdr3_nt: TGTGCCAGCAGCAAAGCTGGGGAGGGGACTGAAGCTTTCTTT

v_call: TRBV5-1
d_call: NA
j_call: TRBJ2-6
clone_size: NA
cdr3_aa: CASSLSGSGANVLTF
cdr3_nt: TGCGCCAGCAGCTTATCGGGGTCTGGGGCCAACGTCCTGACTTTC

v_call: TRBV3-1/TRBV3-2
d_call: NA
j_call: TRBJ2-7
clone_size: NA
cdr3_aa: CASSQKEDTYEQYF
cdr3_nt: TGTGCCAGCAGCCAAAAGGAAGATACCTACGAGCAGTACTTC

v_call: TRBV2
d_call: NA
j_call: TRBJ1-2
clone_size: few
cdr3_aa: CASSEGPRATPNYGYTF
cdr3_nt: TGTGCCAGCAGTGAAGGTCCTAGAGCCACTCCTAACTATGGCTACACCTTC

v_call: TRBV27
d_call: TRBD1
j_call: TRBJ1-5
clone_size: NA
cdr3_aa: CASSIQGAPNQPQHF
cdr3_nt: TGTGCCAGCAGTATCCAGGGGGCGCCGAATCAGCCCCAGCATTTT

v_call: TRBV7-9
d_call: TRBD1
j_call: TRBJ2-7
clone_size: NA
cdr3_aa: CASSSAGTGSYEQYF
cdr3_nt: TGTGCCAGCAGCTCGGCCGGGACAGGGTCCTACGAGCAGTACTTC

v_call: TRBV3-1/TRBV3-2
d_call: TRBD2
j_call: TRBJ2-7
clone_size: NA
cdr3_aa: CASSHSTRETYEQYF
cdr3_nt: TGTGCCAGCAGCCACAGCACGCGGGAGACCTACGAGCAGTACTTC

v_call: TRBV2
d_call: TRBD1
j_call: TRBJ2-7
clone_size: NA
cdr3_aa: CASSEIAGQGARHYAEQYF
cdr3_nt: TGTGCCAGCAGTGAAATAGCTGGACAGGGGGCGAGGCATTACGCGGAGCAGTACTTC

v_call: TRBV27
d_call: NA
j_call: TRBJ2-2
clone_size: NA
cdr3_aa: CASSLGSTGELFF
cdr3_nt: TGTGCCAGCAGTTTAGGTTCGACCGGGGAGCTGTTTTTT

v_call: TRBV14
d_call: NA
j_call: TRBJ1-1
clone_size: few
cdr3_aa: CASSQTRGYTEAFF
cdr3_nt: TGTGCCAGCAGCCAAACCCGGGGTTACACTGAAGCTTTCTTT

v_call: TRBV25-1
d_call: TRBD1
j_call: TRBJ1-2
clone_size: NA
cdr3_aa: CASKTGAGYTF
cdr3_nt: TGTGCCAGCAAGACAGGGGCTGGCTACACCTTC

v_call: TRBV5-4
d_call: NA
j_call: TRBJ2-3
clone_size: few
cdr3_aa: CASSLGTPGAADTQYF
cdr3_nt: TGTGCCAGCAGCTTGGGGACCCCCGGGGCGGCAGATACGCAGTATTTT

v_call: TRBV15
d_call: NA
j_call: TRBJ1-5
clone_size: NA
cdr3_aa: CATSRDSGGVPNQPQHF
cdr3_nt: TGTGCCACCAGCAGAGATAGTGGGGGGGTTCCCAATCAGCCCCAGCATTTT

v_call: TRBV27
d_call: TRBD2
j_call: TRBJ2-2
clone_size: NA
cdr3_aa: CASSLLASGGTGELFF
cdr3_nt: TGTGCCAGCAGTTTACTGGCTAGCGGGGGCACCGGGGAGCTGTTTTTT

v_call: TRBV19
d_call: TRBD2
j_call: TRBJ2-2
clone_size: NA
cdr3_aa: CASSGGRSGELFF
cdr3_nt: TGTGCCAGTAGCGGCGGGAGATCCGGGGAGCTGTTTTTT

v_call: TRBV2
d_call: NA
j_call: TRBJ1-2
clone_size: NA
cdr3_aa: CASSEALGGGYTF
cdr3_nt: TGTGCCAGCAGTGAAGCGCTCGGGGGCGGCTACACCTTC